This TCR beta chain was profiled in a study of PD-L1 blockade in urothelial cancer. In the study overall: About 85% of the roughly 30 patients comprised males who had bladder-origin urothelial cancer. Blood yielded a median of 141,255 T cells per sample.

The CDR3 totals 15 residues. CDR1 is SGDLS, CDR2 YYNGEE, per germline. V gave up 1 base and J gave up 6 bases; unmatched junction bases: 10. This clone was observed once. Profiled with immunoSEQ multiplex PCR; TCRdb holds only in-frame clones, not every one. The sample has about 130,000 clones, around 88% seen once. The time point is: peripheral blood 6 weeks after treatment start. The sample consisted of PBMCs, taken around atezolizumab (anti-PD-L1) treatment. The clonotype was recovered from a man aged 45-65 years with urothelial cancer. This chain uses TRBV9 with TRBJ2-7, with 7 bases fitting TRBD1. The CDR3 DNA sequence: TGTGCCAGCAGCGTATCTGGGACAGAACTAGGCGAGCAGTACTTC. Translated, it gives CASSVSGTELGEQYF. The full variable domain, completed using reference TRBV9 and TRBJ2-7, is DSGVTQTPKHLITATGQRVTLRCSPRSGDLSVYWYQQSLDQGLQFLIQYYNGEERAKGNILERFSAQQFPDLHSELNLSSLELGDSALYFCASSVSGTELGEQYFGPGTRLTVT.